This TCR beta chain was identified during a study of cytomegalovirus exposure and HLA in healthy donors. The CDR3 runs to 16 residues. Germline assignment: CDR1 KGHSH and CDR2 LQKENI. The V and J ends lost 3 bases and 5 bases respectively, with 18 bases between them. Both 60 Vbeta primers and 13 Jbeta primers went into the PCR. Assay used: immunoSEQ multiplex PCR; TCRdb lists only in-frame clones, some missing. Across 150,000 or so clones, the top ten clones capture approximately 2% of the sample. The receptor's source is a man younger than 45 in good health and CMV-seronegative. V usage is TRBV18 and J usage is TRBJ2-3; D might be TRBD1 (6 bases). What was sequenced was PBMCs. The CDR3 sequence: CASSPRQDERGDTQYF. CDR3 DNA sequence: TGTGCCAGCTCACCGCGACAGGATGAGAGAGGAGATACGCAGTATTTT.